The 21 T cell receptor beta chains below were found in one sample sequenced in a study of beta chain features in type 1 diabetes. Study-level findings and limits: Moderately but significantly shorter TCRB CDR3s were found in Type 1 diabetes patients in all four CD4+ subsets.

No antigen is known for these receptors. As every portion of the isolated RNA was reverse transcribed, the sequencing read expressed TCRB transcripts. Sequencing was performed with immunoSEQ multiplex PCR; in TCRdb, only in-frame clones are kept and a portion is missing. The sample gives 600,000 to 700,000 clones, about an eighth of which show up once; roughly 0.11% is in the top ten. Material: naive CD4+ T cells from blood. All receptors come from a young man with type 1 diabetes.

This rearrangement joins TRBV4-2 to TRBJ2-1; 8 nucleotides align to TRBD1. V lost 2 bases, J lost 6 bases, and 3 bases stayed unmatched. This CDR3 is 14 amino acids long. The V gene's germline CDR1 is LGHNA and CDR2 YNFKEQ. The CDR3 bases are TGTGCCAGCAGCCAATCTACAGGGGGCAATGAGCAGTTCTTC. It encodes CASSQSTGGNEQFF.

A few counts support this clone. V and J are TRBV7-2 and TRBJ2-7, with no clear D. Germline values: CDR1 SGHTA, CDR2 FQGNSA. This CDR3 has 14 residues. V was pared by 1 base and J by 3 bases, with 10 bases between. In nucleotides, the CDR3 is TGTGCCAGCAGCTTAGGGTACCTGAACTACGAGCAGTACTTC. Its protein is CASSLGYLNYEQYF.

This clone was seen only a few times. The chain employs TRBV5-4 and TRBJ2-5, with D perhaps matching TRBD2 (5 bases). The CDR3 spans 17 residues. Germline CDR1 and CDR2: SGHNT and YYREEE (reference sequence). The ends were cut back, 4 bases at V and 0 bases at J, with 19 bases in the middle. The CDR3 reads CASSQGLSLTYQETQYF. The DNA for the CDR3 is TGTGCCAGCAGCCAAGGACTTTCTCTTACGTACCAAGAGACCCAGTACTTC.

This clone was seen more than once but under ten times. Different DNA sequences within this sample yield the same CDR3. The chain employs TRBV5-6 and TRBJ2-6; D unresolved. Germline V gene data show CDR1 as SGHDT and CDR2 as YYEEEE. This CDR3 is 16 amino acids long. V lost 1 base and J 0 bases, leaving 8 bases between the germline ends. The CDR3 sequence is CASSLRQSSGANVLTF. The CDR3 DNA is TGTGCCAGCAGCTTGCGTCAGTCCTCTGGGGCCAACGTCCTGACTTTC.

This clone was observed a handful of times. Additional DNA sequences in this sample encode the identical CDR3. This chain connects TRBV7-2 to TRBJ2-3; tentatively, D is TRBD2 (6 bases). V lost 5 bases to trimming and J lost 6 bases, with 9 bases between them. CDR3 length: 12 amino acids. Germline V CDR1 and CDR2: SGHTA, FQGNSA. CDR3 residues: CASSPRGDTQYF. CDR3 nucleotide sequence: TGTGCCAGCAGCCCCCGGGGGGATACGCAGTATTTT.

The V call is TRBV7-3, the J call TRBJ2-7; possible D gene TRBD1, 6 bases. Trimming left V 2 bases short and J 3 bases short, with 17 bases between. Germline CDR1 is SGHTA and CDR2 is FQGTGA. The CDR3 runs 16 residues. In nucleotides, the CDR3 is TGTGCCAGCAGCTTAGGACCGACAGGTCTGAACTACGAGCAGTACTTC. This encodes CASSLGPTGLNYEQYF.

This clone was counted between two and nine times. This chain connects TRBV4-2 to TRBJ1-2, with D unresolved. Germline CDR1 LGHNA, CDR2 YNFKEQ. V lost 0 bases and J lost 2, with 13 bases in between. The CDR3 runs to 16 residues. The DNA for the CDR3 is TGTGCCAGCAGCCAAGAGGCCGATAGTCCGAACTATGGCTACACCTTC. It codes for CASSQEADSPNYGYTF.

V usage is TRBV19 and J usage is TRBJ1-2; 7 nucleotides match TRBD1. The CDR3 runs 14 residues. Germline CDR1 LNHDA, CDR2 SQIVND (reference sequence). V gave up 7 bases and J gave up 8 bases; unmatched junction bases: 13. The CDR3 DNA reads TGTGCCAGTATTCAAACAGGGGTAGTTGGCGGCTACACCTTC. Protein sequence: CASIQTGVVGGYTF.

Written as DNA, the CDR3 is TGTGCCAGCAGCAAGGGACAGAACACCGGGGAGCTGTTTTTT. Translating gives CASSKGQNTGELFF. The chain is built from TRBV14 and TRBJ2-2; maybe TRBD1 (6 bases). V shed 5 bases and J shed 1 base, with 8 bases lying between them. Per the germline V gene, CDR1 is SGHDN and CDR2 is FVKESK. This CDR3 is 14 amino acids long.

The CDR3 sequence is CASSQLQGSGTEAFF. CDR3 sequence (DNA): TGTGCCAGCAGCCAACTACAGGGGTCCGGGACTGAAGCTTTCTTT. The rearrangement joins TRBV14 to TRBJ1-1, with TRBD1 identical over 7 bases. This CDR3 spans 15 amino acids. The trim removed 2 bases at V and 5 bases at J, leaving 8 bases unmatched. Looked up from germline, CDR1 is SGHDN and CDR2 is FVKESK.

The chain couples TRBV5-1 to TRBJ1-6, with TRBD1 as a possible D gene (5 bases). V shed 4 bases and J shed 8 bases, with 13 bases lying between them. CDR1 is SGHRS, CDR2 YFSETQ, per germline. The CDR3 is made up of 14 amino acids. This CDR3 is CASSPEGTDSPLHF. Written as DNA, the CDR3 is TGCGCCAGCAGCCCGGAGGGGACGGATTCACCCCTCCACTTT.

The chain employs TRBV19 and TRBJ2-3; D is possibly TRBD2 (6 bases). The CDR3 spans 14 residues. V lost 8 bases and J 1 base, leaving 13 bases between the germline ends. In germline, CDR1 is LNHDA, CDR2 SQIVND (reference sequence). CDR3: CASGRRDGTDTQYF. CDR3 nucleotide sequence: TGTGCCAGTGGTAGGAGGGATGGCACAGATACGCAGTATTTT.

The sample holds a few counts of this clone. This chain connects TRBV9 to TRBJ1-6; D is ambiguous. The CDR3 spans 16 residues. The germline gives CDR1 SGDLS, CDR2 YYNGEE. V lost 0 bases and J lost 11, with 18 bases in between. The CDR3 sequence: CASSVGDSGIRTPLHF. Written as DNA, the CDR3 is TGTGCCAGCAGCGTAGGAGACTCCGGTATAAGGACACCCCTCCACTTT.

The V gene is TRBV2, the J gene TRBJ2-3; possibly TRBD2 for D (5 bases). The CDR3 covers 12 residues. Trimming pared 5 bases from V and 4 bases from J, leaving 7 bases between. Germline V gene lookup returns CDR1 SNHLY and CDR2 FYNNEI. CDR3 protein: CASSPGADTQYF. The CDR3 bases are TGTGCCAGCAGTCCCGGGGCAGATACGCAGTATTTT.

This clone has just a few counts. The V and J genes are TRBV7-9 and TRBJ2-5, with D possibly TRBD2 on 6 matching bases. The CDR3 is 15 amino acids. The germline gives CDR1 SEHNR, CDR2 FQNEAQ (reference sequence). V was pared by 5 bases and J by 4 bases, with 17 bases between. In nucleotides, the CDR3 is TGTGCCAGCAGCCCCAACACCGGCGGGGTAGAGACCCAGTACTTC. It yields the protein CASSPNTGGVETQYF.

The chain uses TRBV19 and TRBJ2-5, with 12 bases lining up with TRBD2. V was pared by 8 bases and J by 3 bases, with 4 bases of the junction left unmatched. This CDR3 is 14 amino acids long. Germline CDR1 is LNHDA and CDR2 is SQIVND (reference sequence). CDR3 sequence: CASGRTSGEETQYF. For the CDR3, the DNA is TGTGCCAGTGGGAGGACTAGCGGGGAAGAGACCCAGTACTTC.

This clone has just a few counts. Different DNA sequences within this sample yield the same CDR3. The CDR3 spells CASSLVAGSYNEQFF. CDR3 nucleotides: TGCGCCAGCAGCTTGGTCGCGGGATCCTACAATGAGCAGTTCTTC. The gene calls are TRBV5-1 and TRBJ2-1; D possibly corresponds to TRBD2 (6 bases). CDR1 SGHRS and CDR2 YFSETQ come from the germline V gene. The V and J ends lost 0 bases and 1 base respectively, with 8 bases between them. The CDR3 spans 15 residues.

V is TRBV7-2 and J is TRBJ2-1; D is possibly TRBD1 or TRBD2 (5 bases each). V dropped 5 bases and J dropped 0 bases, with 11 bases sitting between them. The CDR3 totals 15 residues. From germline, CDR1 is SGHTA and CDR2 FQGNSA. CDR3 sequence reads: CASSVRGSSYNEQFF. For the CDR3, the DNA is TGTGCCAGCAGCGTTCGGGGCAGCTCCTACAATGAGCAGTTCTTC.

Of note for this clone: This sample also contains other DNA sequences that code for the same CDR3. This chain links TRBV18 with TRBJ1-5; D is perhaps TRBD1 (6 bases). Germline loops: CDR1 KGHSH, CDR2 LQKENI. Trimming left V 2 bases short and J 1 base short, with 9 bases between. The CDR3 has 15 residues. CDR3 sequence reads: CASSPTGRSNQPQHF. The CDR3 coding sequence is TGTGCCAGCTCACCAACAGGGCGAAGCAATCAGCCCCAGCATTTT.

This chain joins TRBV7-2 and TRBJ2-7; TRBD1 matches 10 bases. CDR3 size: 15 residues. In germline, CDR1 is SGHTA, CDR2 FQGNSA. V trimming: 2 bases; J trimming: 4 bases; junction bases outside the gene matches: 5. In DNA form, the CDR3 reads TGTGCCAGCAGCTTAAGGACAGGGGGTACTTACGAGCAGTACTTC. Protein product: CASSLRTGGTYEQYF.

This clone was observed a few times. The V call is TRBV7-3, the J call TRBJ2-1; no clear D gene. The CDR3 totals 14 residues. V was trimmed by 4 bases and J by 6 bases, leaving 13 bases between them. The germline V gene encodes CDR1 SGHTA and CDR2 FQGTGA. CDR3 amino acids: CASSSSLASNEQFF. CDR3 sequence (DNA): TGTGCCAGCAGCTCGTCTCTGGCGAGCAATGAGCAGTTCTTC. The complete variable domain, with remaining parts taken from reference TRBV7-3 and TRBJ2-1, reads GAGVSQTPSNKVTEKGKYVELRCDPISGHTALYWYRQSLGQGPEFLIYFQGTGAADDSGLPNDRFFAVRPEGSVSTLKIQRTERGDSAVYLCASSSSLASNEQFFGPGTRLTVL.